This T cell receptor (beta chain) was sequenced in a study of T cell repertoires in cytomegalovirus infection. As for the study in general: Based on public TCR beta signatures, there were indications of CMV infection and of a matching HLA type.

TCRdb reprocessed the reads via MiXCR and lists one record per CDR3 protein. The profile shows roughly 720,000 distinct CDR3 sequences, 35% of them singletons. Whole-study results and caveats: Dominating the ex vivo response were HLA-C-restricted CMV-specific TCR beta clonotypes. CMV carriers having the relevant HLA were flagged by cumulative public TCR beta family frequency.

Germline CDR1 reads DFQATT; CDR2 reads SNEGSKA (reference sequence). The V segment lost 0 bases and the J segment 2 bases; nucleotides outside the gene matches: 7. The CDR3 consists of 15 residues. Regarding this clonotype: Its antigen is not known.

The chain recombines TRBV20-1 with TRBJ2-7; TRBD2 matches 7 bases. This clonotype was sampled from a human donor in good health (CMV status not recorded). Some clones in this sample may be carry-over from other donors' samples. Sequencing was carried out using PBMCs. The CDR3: CSARDGGTKTYEQYF. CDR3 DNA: TGCAGTGCTAGAGATGGGGGGACTAAGACCTACGAGCAGTACTTC.